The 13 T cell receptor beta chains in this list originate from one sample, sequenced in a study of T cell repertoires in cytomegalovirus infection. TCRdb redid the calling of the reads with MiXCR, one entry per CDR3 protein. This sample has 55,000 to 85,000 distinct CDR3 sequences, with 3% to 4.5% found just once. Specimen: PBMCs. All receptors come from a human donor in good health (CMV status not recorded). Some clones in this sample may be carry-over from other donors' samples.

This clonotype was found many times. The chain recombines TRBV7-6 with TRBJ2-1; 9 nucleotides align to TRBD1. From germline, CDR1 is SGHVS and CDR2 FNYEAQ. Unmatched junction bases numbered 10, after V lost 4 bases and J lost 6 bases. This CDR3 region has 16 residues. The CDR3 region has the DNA TGTGCCAGCAGCTCCTTAACAGGGGGCTGGATCAATGAGCAGTTCTTC. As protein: CASSSLTGGWINEQFF.

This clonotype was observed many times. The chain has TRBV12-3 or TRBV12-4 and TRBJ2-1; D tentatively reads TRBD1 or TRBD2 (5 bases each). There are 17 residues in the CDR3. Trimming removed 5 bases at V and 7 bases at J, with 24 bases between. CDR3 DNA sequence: TGTGCCAGCAGTCTCCACGTCCTAGCTTCAGGGTCGAATGAGCAGTTCTTC. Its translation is CASSLHVLASGSNEQFF.

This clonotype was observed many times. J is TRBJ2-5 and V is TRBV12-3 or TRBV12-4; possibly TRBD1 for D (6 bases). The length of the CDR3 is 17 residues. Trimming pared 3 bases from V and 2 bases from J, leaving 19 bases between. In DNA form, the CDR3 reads TGTGCCAGCAGTTTCCCGACTACTGACAGGCGACAAGAGACCCAGTACTTC. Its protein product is CASSFPTTDRRQETQYF.

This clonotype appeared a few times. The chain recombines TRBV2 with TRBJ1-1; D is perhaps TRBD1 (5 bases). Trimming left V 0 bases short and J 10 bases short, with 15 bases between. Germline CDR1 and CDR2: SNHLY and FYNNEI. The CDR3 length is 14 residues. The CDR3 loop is CASSEALRGGGAFF. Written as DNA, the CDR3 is TGTGCCAGCAGTGAAGCGCTTCGGGGCGGTGGAGCTTTCTTT.

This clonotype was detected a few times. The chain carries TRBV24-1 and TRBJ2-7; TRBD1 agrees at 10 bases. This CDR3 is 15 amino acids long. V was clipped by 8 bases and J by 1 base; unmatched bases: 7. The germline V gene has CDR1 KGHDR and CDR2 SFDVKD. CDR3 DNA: TGTGCCACCAAATCCGGGACAGGGGCTTCCTACGAGCAGTACTTC. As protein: CATKSGTGASYEQYF.

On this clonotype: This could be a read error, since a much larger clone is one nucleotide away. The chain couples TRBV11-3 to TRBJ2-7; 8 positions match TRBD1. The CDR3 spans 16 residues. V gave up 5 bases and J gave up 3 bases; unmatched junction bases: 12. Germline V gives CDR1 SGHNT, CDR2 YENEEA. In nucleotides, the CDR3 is TGTGCCAGCAGCCCACAACGGGGACAGGCTTTCTACGAGCAGTACTTC. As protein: CASSPQRGQAFYEQYF.

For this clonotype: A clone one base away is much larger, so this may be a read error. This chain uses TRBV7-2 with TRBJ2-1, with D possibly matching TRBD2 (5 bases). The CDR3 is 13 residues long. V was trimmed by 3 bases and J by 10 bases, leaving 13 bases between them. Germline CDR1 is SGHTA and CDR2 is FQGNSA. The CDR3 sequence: CASSFEGVGEQFF. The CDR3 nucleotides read TGTGCCAGCAGCTTCGAGGGTGTGGGGGAGCAGTTCTTC.

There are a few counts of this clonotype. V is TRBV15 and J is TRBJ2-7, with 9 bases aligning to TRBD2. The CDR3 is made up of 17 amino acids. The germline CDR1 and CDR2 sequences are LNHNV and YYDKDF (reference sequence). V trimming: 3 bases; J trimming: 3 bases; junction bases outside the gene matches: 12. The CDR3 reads CATSRTRGMTSGYEQYF. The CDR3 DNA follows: TGTGCCACCAGCAGGACACGGGGGATGACTAGCGGCTACGAGCAGTACTTC.

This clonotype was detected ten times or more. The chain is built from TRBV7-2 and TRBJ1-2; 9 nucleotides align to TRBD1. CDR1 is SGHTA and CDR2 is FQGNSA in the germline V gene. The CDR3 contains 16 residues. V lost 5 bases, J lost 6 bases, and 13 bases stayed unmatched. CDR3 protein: CASSRGGQGMADGYTF. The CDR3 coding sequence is TGTGCCAGCAGCCGTGGGGGACAGGGAATGGCGGATGGCTACACCTTC.

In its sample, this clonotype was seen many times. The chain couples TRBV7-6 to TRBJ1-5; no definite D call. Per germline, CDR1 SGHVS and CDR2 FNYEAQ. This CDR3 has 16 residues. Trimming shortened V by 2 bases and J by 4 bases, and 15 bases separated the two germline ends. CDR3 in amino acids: CASSLSPTPLNQPQHF. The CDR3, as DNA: TGTGCCAGCAGCTTATCCCCCACGCCACTAAATCAGCCCCAGCATTTT. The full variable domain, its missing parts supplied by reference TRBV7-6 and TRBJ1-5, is GAGVSQSPRYKVTKRGQDVALRCDPISGHVSLYWYRQALGQGPEFLTYFNYEAQQDKSGLPNDRFSAERPEGSISTLTIQRTEQRDSAMYRCASSLSPTPLNQPQHFGDGTRLSIL.

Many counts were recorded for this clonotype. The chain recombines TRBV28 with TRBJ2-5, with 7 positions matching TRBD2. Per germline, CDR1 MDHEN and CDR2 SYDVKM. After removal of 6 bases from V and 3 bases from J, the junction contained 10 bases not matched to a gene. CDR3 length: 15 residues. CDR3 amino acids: CASSPVGAGKETQYF. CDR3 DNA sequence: TGTGCCAGCAGCCCGGTCGGAGCGGGGAAAGAGACCCAGTACTTC.

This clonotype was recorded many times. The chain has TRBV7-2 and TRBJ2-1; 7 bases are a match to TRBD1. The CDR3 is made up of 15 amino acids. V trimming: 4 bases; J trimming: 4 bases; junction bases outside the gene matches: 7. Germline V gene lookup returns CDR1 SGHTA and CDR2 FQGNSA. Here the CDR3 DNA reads TGTGCCAGCAGCTCCCGGGACAGACAATACAATGAGCAGTTCTTC. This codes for CASSSRDRQYNEQFF.

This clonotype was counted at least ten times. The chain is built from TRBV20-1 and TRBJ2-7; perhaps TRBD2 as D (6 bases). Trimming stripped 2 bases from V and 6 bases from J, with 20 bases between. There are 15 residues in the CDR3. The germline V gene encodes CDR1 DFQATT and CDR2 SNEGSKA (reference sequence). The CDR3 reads CSARHTGGGPGEQYF. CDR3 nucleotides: TGCAGTGCTAGACACACCGGGGGAGGACCAGGCGAGCAGTACTTC.